This passage covers 24 T cell receptor beta chains from one sample sequenced in a study of blood T cell repertoires in COVID-19. Using immunoSEQ multiplex PCR, the repertoire was profiled, and TCRdb retains in-frame clones only, with some absent. The sample carries 80,000 to 100,000 clones, 81% recorded once. Sample: peripheral blood. The receptors were gathered from a man aged 55 to 70 with acute or convalescent COVID-19.

The rearrangement joins TRBV7-9 to TRBJ1-3; D gene uncertain. The CDR3 is 17 amino acids. The V gene's germline CDR1 is SEHNR and CDR2 FQNEAQ (reference sequence). The ends were cut back, 3 bases at V and 0 bases at J, with 15 bases in the middle. DNA for the CDR3: TGTGCCAGCAGCTTTGAGGTTTCTGGTGGCTCTGGAAACACCATATATTTT. Its protein is CASSFEVSGGSGNTIYF.

The CDR3 DNA follows: TGTGCCAGCAGTCGTAAGGGGGGGGCAGGGAACACAGATACGCAGTATTTT. Protein product: CASSRKGGAGNTDTQYF. The chain links TRBV11-3 to TRBJ2-3, with D possibly matching TRBD2 (7 bases). There are 17 residues in the CDR3. CDR1 is SGHNT, CDR2 YENEEA, per germline. Trimming stripped 6 bases from V and 2 bases from J, with 21 bases between.

The rearrangement uses TRBV6-5 and TRBJ1-5, with a possible D match to TRBD1 (6 bases). The V end lost 8 bases, the J end lost 5 bases, and 13 bases lay between the germline ends. Germline CDR1 reads MNHEY; CDR2 reads SVGAGI. The CDR3 has 13 amino acids. The CDR3 reads CASLGQIHQPQHF. CDR3 coding DNA: TGTGCCAGCCTTGGACAGATCCATCAGCCCCAGCATTTT.

Only one count was recorded for this clone. The chain is built from TRBV7-2 and TRBJ2-7; 8 positions match TRBD2. V gave up 6 bases and J gave up 2 bases; unmatched junction bases: 9. This CDR3 comprises 15 residues. Germline CDR1 reads SGHTA; CDR2 reads FQGNSA. CDR3 sequence: CASSRILAGPYEQYF. Written as DNA, the CDR3 is TGTGCCAGCAGTCGAATCTTAGCGGGACCCTACGAGCAGTACTTC. The full variable domain, in which reference TRBV7-2 and TRBJ2-7 provide the parts outside the CDR3, is GAGVSQSPSNKVTEKGKDVELRCDPISGHTALYWYRQSLGQGLEFLIYFQGNSAPDKSGLPSDRFSAERTGGSVSTLTIQRTQQEDSAVYLCASSRILAGPYEQYFGPGTRLTVT.

The rearrangement joins TRBV10-2 to TRBJ1-5; unclear D gene. The V and J ends lost 4 bases and 2 bases respectively, with 6 bases between them. There are 13 residues in the CDR3. Germline V gene lookup returns CDR1 WSHSY and CDR2 SAAADI. The CDR3 region has the DNA TGCGCCAGCAGTGTAGCGGGCAATCAGCCCCAGCATTTT. Amino acid sequence: CASSVAGNQPQHF.

The chain has TRBV15 and TRBJ1-2; D is unresolved. The CDR3 spans 13 residues. Trimming left V 4 bases short and J 4 bases short, with 10 bases between. Germline V lookup: CDR1 LNHNV, CDR2 YYDKDF (reference sequence). The CDR3 reads CATSIDSFYGYTF. The CDR3 bases are TGTGCCACCAGCATAGACTCCTTCTATGGCTACACCTTC.

The chain carries TRBV18 and TRBJ2-5, with D hard to call. Trimming removed 0 bases at V and 0 bases at J, with 8 bases between. CDR1 KGHSH and CDR2 LQKENI come from the germline V gene. CDR3 length: 15 residues. CDR3 in DNA: TGTGCCAGCTCACCACCGAGCACTAACCAAGAGACCCAGTACTTC. The encoded protein is CASSPPSTNQETQYF.

The J gene is TRBJ1-1, the V gene TRBV19; possible D gene TRBD1, 5 bases. This CDR3 comprises 17 residues. Germline V lookup: CDR1 LNHDA, CDR2 SQIVND (reference sequence). Trimming cost V 1 base and J 0 bases, with 15 bases left between them. The CDR3 nucleotides read TGTGCCAGTAGTATAGTTTCTGGCGGGGCCATGAACACTGAAGCTTTCTTT. Amino acid sequence: CASSIVSGGAMNTEAFF. Looking up the rest from reference TRBV19 and TRBJ1-1 gives the full variable domain: DGGITQSPKYLFRKEGQNVTLSCEQNLNHDAMYWYRQDPGQGLRLIYYSQIVNDFQKGDIAEGYSVSREKKESFPLTVTSAQKNPTAFYLCASSIVSGGAMNTEAFFGQGTRLTVV.

The rearrangement links TRBV7-2 to TRBJ1-1, with unresolved D. Germline V gene lookup returns CDR1 SGHTA and CDR2 FQGNSA. V lost 2 bases to trimming and J lost 4 bases, with 8 bases between them. The CDR3 is 13 residues long. The CDR3 DNA is TGTGCCAGCAGCTTACGGGGAGGCACTGAAGCTTTCTTT. Translated: CASSLRGGTEAFF.

The V call is TRBV30, the J call TRBJ2-3, with D possibly being TRBD2 (6 bases). Germline CDR1 and CDR2: GTSNPN and SVGIG (reference sequence). Trimming removed 3 bases at V and 4 bases at J, with 11 bases between. This CDR3 region has 13 residues. CDR3 bases: TGTGCCTGGAGGAGCCCGGGGGCAGATACGCAGTATTTT. Translation: CAWRSPGADTQYF.

This clone was detected only a few times. The sample holds other DNA sequences that translate to the same CDR3. The rearrangement links TRBV5-4 to TRBJ1-1; D is ambiguous. Per the germline V gene, CDR1 is SGHNT and CDR2 is YYREEE (reference sequence). This CDR3 contains 13 residues. V dropped 0 bases and J dropped 1 base, with 4 bases sitting between them. This CDR3 reads CASSLAGNTEAFF. In DNA, the CDR3 is TGTGCCAGCAGCTTGGCCGGGAACACTGAAGCTTTCTTT.

This rearrangement joins TRBV10-1 to TRBJ1-1; TRBD1 might be the D (6 bases). Trimming pared 0 bases from V and 1 base from J, leaving 15 bases between. This CDR3 comprises 17 residues. Germline-derived CDR1 and CDR2 are WNHNN and SYGVQD (reference sequence). Here the CDR3 DNA reads TGCGCCAGCAGTGAGTCTGGACAGCCAATTTCGAACACTGAAGCTTTCTTT. This encodes CASSESGQPISNTEAFF.

The chain has TRBV2 and TRBJ1-4; 7 nucleotides match TRBD1. CDR1 SNHLY and CDR2 FYNNEI come from the germline V gene. This CDR3 region has 14 residues. The junction had 8 bases not matched to a gene; V was cut back by 5 bases and J by 8 bases. CDR3 coding DNA: TGTGCCAGCAGTTACGACAGGGAAAACGAAAAACTGTTTTTT. It codes for CASSYDRENEKLFF.

This chain uses TRBV19 with TRBJ1-2; a possible D gene is TRBD1 (6 bases). V was pared by 6 bases and J by 2 bases, with 16 bases between. The V gene's germline CDR1 is LNHDA and CDR2 SQIVND (reference sequence). The CDR3 runs to 15 residues. The DNA of the CDR3 is TGTGCCAGTAGGGGGGCAGGGGAGGGGAACTATGGCTACACCTTC. This translates into CASRGAGEGNYGYTF. The entire variable domain, with the rest obtained from reference TRBV19 and TRBJ1-2, is as follows: DGGITQSPKYLFRKEGQNVTLSCEQNLNHDAMYWYRQDPGQGLRLIYYSQIVNDFQKGDIAEGYSVSREKKESFPLTVTSAQKNPTAFYLCASRGAGEGNYGYTFGSGTRLTVV.

The chain recombines TRBV12-3 or TRBV12-4 with TRBJ2-5; possible D gene TRBD2, 6 bases. V lost 2 bases and J lost 11, with 15 bases in between. The CDR3 loop spans 13 amino acids. In DNA, the CDR3 is TGTGCCAGCAGTTTAAATCTTGGAGGGAGACAGTACTTC. Its translation is CASSLNLGGRQYF.

The V call is TRBV10-1, the J call TRBJ2-3; the D gene is possibly TRBD1 (6 bases). The CDR3 sequence is 15 residues long. Looked up from germline, CDR1 is WNHNN and CDR2 is SYGVQD (reference sequence). V was trimmed by 4 bases and J by 4 bases, leaving 15 bases between them. The CDR3 is CASSGTRGLPDTQYF. CDR3 nucleotides: TGCGCCAGCAGTGGGACCAGGGGTCTGCCAGATACGCAGTATTTT.

This clone was seen a handful of times. The chain uses TRBV28 and TRBJ2-7; TRBD2 matches at 12 bases. Per germline, CDR1 MDHEN and CDR2 SYDVKM. V was pared by 3 bases and J by 7 bases, with 7 bases of the junction left unmatched. The CDR3 sequence is 15 residues long. CDR3 coding DNA: TGTGCCAGCAGTTTCCCGCGGACTAGCGGGGTAGAGCAGTACTTC. Its protein is CASSFPRTSGVEQYF.

J is TRBJ1-1 and V is TRBV9; no reliable D call. V was shortened by 2 bases and J by 5 bases, with 13 bases between the two germline ends. This CDR3 has 14 residues. Germline loops: CDR1 SGDLS, CDR2 YYNGEE. DNA for the CDR3: TGTGCCAGCAGCGTTAGGTCCTCGGGGACTGAAGCTTTCTTT. As protein: CASSVRSSGTEAFF. Supplemented by reference TRBV9 and TRBJ1-1, the full variable domain reads DSGVTQTPKHLITATGQRVTLRCSPRSGDLSVYWYQQSLDQGLQFLIQYYNGEERAKGNILERFSAQQFPDLHSELNLSSLELGDSALYFCASSVRSSGTEAFFGQGTRLTVV.

The chain couples TRBV13 to TRBJ1-5; 8 positions agree with TRBD1. Germline V gene data show CDR1 as PRHDT and CDR2 as FYEKMQ (reference sequence). Germline trimming cut 0 bases from V and 6 bases from J; bases unmatched to any gene: 4. The CDR3 extends over 15 amino acids. The CDR3 sequence is CASSLGLQGGQPQHF. The CDR3 DNA is TGTGCCAGCAGCTTAGGCTTACAGGGGGGTCAGCCCCAGCATTTT.

J is TRBJ2-7 and V is TRBV3-1 (or the pseudogene TRBV3-2), with a tentative D call TRBD1 (5 bases). Per the germline V gene, CDR1 is LGHDT and CDR2 is YNNKEL (reference sequence). The CDR3 is 12 residues long. Trimming cost V 4 bases and J 7 bases, with 11 bases left between them. CDR3 in amino acids: CASSLQGWEQYF. The CDR3 bases are TGTGCCAGCAGCCTCCAGGGTTGGGAGCAGTACTTC.

This clone was detected only a few times. The chain combines TRBV5-4 with TRBJ1-1; D may be TRBD1 (5 bases). Germline V gene lookup returns CDR1 SGHNT and CDR2 YYREEE (reference sequence). V was trimmed by 2 bases and J by 5 bases, leaving 10 bases between them. This CDR3 is 13 amino acids long. The CDR3 protein is CASSFQGGTEAFF. CDR3 in DNA: TGTGCCAGCAGCTTTCAGGGAGGGACTGAAGCTTTCTTT.

V usage is TRBV29-1 and J usage is TRBJ2-4; the D gene is possibly TRBD2 (6 bases). Trimming pared 7 bases from V and 8 bases from J, leaving 15 bases between. Per the germline V gene, CDR1 is SQVTM and CDR2 is ANQGSEA. The length of the CDR3 is 12 residues. CDR3 protein: CSATPSGDIQYF. CDR3 nucleotides: TGCAGCGCCACGCCGTCGGGGGACATTCAGTACTTC. The complete variable domain, with remaining parts taken from reference TRBV29-1 and TRBJ2-4, reads SAVISQKPSRDICQRGTSLTIQCQVDSQVTMMFWYRQQPGQSLTLIATANQGSEATYESGFVIDKFPISRPNLTFSTLTVSNMSPEDSSIYLCSATPSGDIQYFGAGTRLSVL.

The J gene is TRBJ1-1, the V gene TRBV30; tentatively, D is TRBD1 (5 bases). The CDR3 is made up of 14 amino acids. Germline V gives CDR1 GTSNPN, CDR2 SVGIG (reference sequence). With 1 base removed from V and 7 bases from J, the gap between germline ends came to 16 bases. In nucleotides, the CDR3 is TGTGCCTGGAGTGCCGCGTGGGGGGGGTATGAAGCTTTCTTT. Protein: CAWSAAWGGYEAFF. The variable domain in full, with the rest retrieved from reference TRBV30 and TRBJ1-1, is SQTIHQWPATLVQPVGSPLSLECTVEGTSNPNLYWYRQAAGRGLQLLFYSVGIGQISSEVPQNLSASRPQDRQFILSSKKLLLSDSGFYLCAWSAAWGGYEAFFGQGTRLTVV.

The gene calls are TRBV19 and TRBJ2-6, with TRBD1 identical over 7 bases. CDR3 size: 21 residues. The ends lost 6 bases at V and 0 bases at J; junction bases unmatched: 20. In germline, CDR1 is LNHDA, CDR2 SQIVND (reference sequence). The CDR3 DNA follows: TGTGCCAGTAGCCTCAACATAAGACAGGGAATCCCTACCTCTGGGGCCAACGTCCTGACTTTC. This encodes CASSLNIRQGIPTSGANVLTF.